A single sample gave rise to the 5 T cell receptor beta chains below, sequenced in a study of blood T cells in healthy people across ages. Primed by a sample-barcoded 5' primer and a J-beta primer mix, a second PCR proceeded for 7 to 11 cycles. TCRdb reprocessed the 5' RACE reads with MiXCR, giving one entry per CDR3 protein. In the table there are 750,000 to 950,000 distinct CDR3 sequences, approximately 24% of which are singletons. This same sample was also part of a study on T cells of mothers and their children.

Sequences were obtained from blood. These receptors all come from a boy younger than 18 in good health.

The V gene is TRBV12-3 or TRBV12-4, the J gene TRBJ2-6, with 7 bases matching TRBD1. This CDR3 has 18 residues. The ends lost 6 bases at V and 0 bases at J; junction bases unmatched: 11. The CDR3 DNA follows: TGTGCCAGCAGGCTGACAGGGCTAAGTATCTCTGGGGCCAACGTCCTGACTTTC. This encodes CASRLTGLSISGANVLTF.

The rearrangement joins TRBV12-3 or TRBV12-4 to TRBJ2-3; D is ambiguous. Trimming removed 5 bases from V and 6 bases from J, with 9 bases in between. The CDR3 is 12 residues long. The CDR3 protein is CASSASGDTQYF. In DNA form, the CDR3 reads TGTGCCAGCAGTGCCTCCGGGGATACGCAGTATTTT.

J is TRBJ1-3 and V is TRBV4-2; no definite D call. Trimming shortened V by 2 bases and J by 0 bases, and 8 bases separated the two germline ends. The CDR3 consists of 15 residues. CDR1 is LGHNA, CDR2 YNFKEQ, per germline. The CDR3 DNA reads as TGTGCCAGCAGCCAACAGCGGAACTCTGGAAACACCATATATTTT. This gives the protein CASSQQRNSGNTIYF.

The chain employs TRBV7-6 and TRBJ1-4; D is uncertain. The CDR3 is 16 residues long. Trimming removed 1 base at V and 4 bases at J, with 13 bases between. Germline values: CDR1 SGHVS, CDR2 FNYEAQ. CDR3 residues: CASSLVKGSRNEKLFF. The DNA for the CDR3 is TGTGCCAGCAGCTTAGTAAAAGGGTCCCGTAATGAAAAACTGTTTTTT. Filled out from reference TRBV7-6 and TRBJ1-4, the complete variable domain reads GAGVSQSPRYKVTKRGQDVALRCDPISGHVSLYWYRQALGQGPEFLTYFNYEAQQDKSGLPNDRFSAERPEGSISTLTIQRTEQRDSAMYRCASSLVKGSRNEKLFFGSGTQLSVL.

The chain joins TRBV28 to TRBJ2-1; D possibly corresponds to TRBD2 (5 bases). The end of the DNA fits TRBJ2-7 better, so the J call may be wrong. This CDR3 is built from 12 residues. Germline CDR1 reads MDHEN; CDR2 reads SYDVKM. In DNA form, the CDR3 reads TGTGCCAGCAGGTCTTGGGAGTATGAGCAGTACTTC. Its translation is CASRSWEYEQYF.